Below are 29 T cell receptor beta chains sequenced from a single sample in a study of T-cell memory formation after mild COVID-19. Each CDR3 protein is one row after TCRdb ran MiXCR on the 5' RACE reads. Found here are about 250,000 distinct CDR3 sequences, 15% of them singletons; the top ten hold 2.1%. Sample: PBMCs or a T cell subset sorted from them (not recorded which). The receptor source for this set is an adult woman who had mild COVID-19 (a few samples of this study predate the infection). Cell type and time point are not known.

The chain couples TRBV7-6 to TRBJ2-7, with 7 bases fitting TRBD1. The CDR3 is made up of 18 amino acids. Germline trimming cut 1 base from V and 2 bases from J; bases unmatched to any gene: 14. CDR1 is SGHVS and CDR2 is FNYEAQ in the germline V gene. CDR3 amino acids: CASSLVSGQGVVPYEQYF. CDR3 bases: TGTGCCAGCAGCTTAGTTTCGGGGCAGGGGGTGGTCCCCTACGAGCAGTACTTC.

The genes are TRBV11-2 and TRBJ2-3, with D unclear. Trimming stripped 0 bases from V and 6 bases from J, with 4 bases between. Germline-derived CDR1 and CDR2 are SGHAT and FQNNGV. The CDR3 contains 12 residues. CDR3 coding DNA: TGTGCCAGCAGCTTAGAGTTGGATACGCAGTATTTT. Amino acids: CASSLELDTQYF. Full variable domain (remainder filled in from reference TRBV11-2 and TRBJ2-3): EAGVAQSPRYKIIEKRQSVAFWCNPISGHATLYWYQQILGQGPKLLIQFQNNGVVDDSQLPKDRFSAERLKGVDSTLKIQPAKLEDSAVYLCASSLELDTQYFGPGTRLTVL.

The rearrangement uses TRBV27 and TRBJ2-2, with 8 bases matching TRBD2. This CDR3 contains 14 residues. J lost 5 bases, V lost 8 bases, and 7 bases had no gene match. CDR1 MNHEY and CDR2 SMNVEV come from the germline V gene (reference sequence). CDR3 residues: CASRSGSWTGELFF. As DNA, the CDR3 is TGTGCCAGCCGAAGCGGGAGCTGGACCGGGGAGCTGTTTTTT.

This clonotype was observed a handful of times. The chain has TRBV7-3 and TRBJ2-1; 9 nucleotides line up with TRBD2. Trimming at V came to 4 bases and at J to 2 bases, leaving 3 bases not matched to a gene. CDR1 SGHTA and CDR2 FQGTGA come from the germline V gene. This CDR3 spans 15 amino acids. Written as DNA, the CDR3 is TGTGCCAGCAGCTCTCGGACTAGCGCCTACAATGAGCAGTTCTTC. Translation: CASSSRTSAYNEQFF.

The rearrangement links TRBV7-3 to TRBJ1-2, with a possible D match to TRBD1 (5 bases). The CDR3 extends over 14 amino acids. Germline loops: CDR1 SGHTA, CDR2 FQGTGA. Between the trimmed V and J ends, which lost 2 bases and 8 bases, there was a span of 15 bases. DNA for the CDR3: TGTGCCAGCAGCTTATCGGGTCAGGGTGAAGGCTACACCTTC. Translated, it gives CASSLSGQGEGYTF.

The chain employs TRBV7-9 and TRBJ1-4; D is unresolved. Looked up from germline, CDR1 is SEHNR and CDR2 is FQNEAQ (reference sequence). Trimming pared 5 bases from V and 8 bases from J, leaving 15 bases between. The CDR3 runs 14 residues. The CDR3 DNA reads as TGTGCCAGCAGCCCCCGGACGGAGATAGAAAAACTGTTTTTT. This translates into CASSPRTEIEKLFF.

This CDR3 is CASSRTGVYNEQFF. Written as DNA, the CDR3 is TGTGCCAGCAGTCGGACAGGGGTATACAATGAGCAGTTCTTC. The V call is TRBV12-3 or TRBV12-4, the J call TRBJ2-1; TRBD1 matches at 9 bases. V trimming: 5 bases; J trimming: 4 bases; junction bases outside the gene matches: 3. The CDR3 loop spans 14 amino acids.

The chain recombines TRBV29-1 with TRBJ2-2, with TRBD2 matching over 10 bases. Trimming at V came to 5 bases and at J to 4 bases, leaving 7 bases not matched to a gene. This CDR3 comprises 15 residues. In germline, CDR1 is SQVTM, CDR2 ANQGSEA. In DNA, the CDR3 is TGCAGCGTTTCGAGCGGGAGGGCCGTCACCGGGGAGCTGTTTTTT. Translated, it gives CSVSSGRAVTGELFF.

The chain carries TRBV9 and TRBJ1-1; D gene ambiguous. Germline V gene data show CDR1 as SGDLS and CDR2 as YYNGEE. With 3 bases removed from V and 4 bases from J, the gap between germline ends came to 4 bases. The CDR3 totals 11 residues. The CDR3 DNA is TGTGCCAGCAGCGGAAGCACTGAAGCTTTCTTT. Amino acids: CASSGSTEAFF.

This clonotype was observed a handful of times. The V and J genes are TRBV19 and TRBJ1-5, with D unresolved. Trimming cost V 3 bases and J 7 bases, with 10 bases left between them. Germline CDR1 reads LNHDA; CDR2 reads SQIVND (reference sequence). There are 13 residues in the CDR3. The CDR3 is CASSMLGSQPQHF. CDR3 DNA: TGTGCCAGTAGTATGCTGGGGAGCCAGCCCCAGCATTTT.

The chain carries TRBV7-2 and TRBJ2-6; maybe TRBD2 (5 bases). The CDR3 sequence is 17 residues long. The ends were cut back, 4 bases at V and 0 bases at J, with 13 bases in the middle. Germline V gives CDR1 SGHTA, CDR2 FQGNSA. This chain's CDR3 is CASSSPGRDSGANVLTF. The CDR3 bases are TGTGCCAGCAGCTCACCCGGACGGGACTCTGGGGCCAACGTCCTGACTTTC.

V usage is TRBV9 and J usage is TRBJ2-2, with TRBD1 matching over 9 bases. The germline V gene has CDR1 SGDLS and CDR2 YYNGEE. Losses at the gene ends were 2 bases for V and 4 bases for J; bases not matched to a gene: 6. This CDR3 region has 16 residues. The CDR3 reads CASSVTGTGSTGELFF. The CDR3 DNA reads TGTGCCAGCAGCGTCACCGGGACAGGGTCCACCGGGGAGCTGTTTTTT.

V gene TRBV20-1 combines with J gene TRBJ1-5; possibly TRBD1 for D (5 bases). The V end was cut by 4 bases, the J end by 5 bases, with 12 bases between. The CDR3 contains 13 residues. Germline values: CDR1 DFQATT, CDR2 SNEGSKA (reference sequence). The CDR3 loop is CSAIPGGDQPQHF. The CDR3 bases are TGCAGTGCTATACCGGGGGGGGATCAGCCCCAGCATTTT.

This clonotype was found a few times. The chain is built from TRBV29-1 and TRBJ2-7, with no clear D. The length of the CDR3 is 12 residues. Germline V gene lookup returns CDR1 SQVTM and CDR2 ANQGSEA. With 7 bases removed from V and 6 bases from J, the gap between germline ends came to 16 bases. CDR3 sequence: CSANLPYGEQYF. DNA for the CDR3: TGCAGCGCCAATTTGCCCTATGGCGAGCAGTACTTC.

This clonotype was counted a few times. The chain combines TRBV7-2 with TRBJ2-1; weak D call: TRBD2 (7 bases). V was clipped by 0 bases and J by 3 bases, with 15 bases between them. The CDR3 totals 17 residues. Looked up from germline, CDR1 is SGHTA and CDR2 is FQGNSA. CDR3 DNA: TGTGCCAGCAGCTTAGCTAGGGGGGGGAGCGGCTACAATGAGCAGTTCTTC. The encoded protein is CASSLARGGSGYNEQFF.

The rearrangement joins TRBV30 to TRBJ2-7; 13 nucleotides align to TRBD2. Germline assignment: CDR1 GTSNPN and CDR2 SVGIG (reference sequence). Trimming took 5 bases from V and 8 from J; bases not matched to a gene: 12. There are 15 residues in the CDR3. The CDR3 loop reads CAWSFGTSGKDKQYF. CDR3 in DNA: TGTGCCTGGTCCTTCGGGACTAGCGGGAAGGATAAGCAGTACTTC.

This clonotype was observed once. Here the CDR3 reads CASSQTYSYEQYF. CDR3 DNA sequence: TGTGCCAGCAGTCAGACGTACTCCTACGAGCAGTACTTC. The chain employs TRBV25-1 and TRBJ2-7; D call uncertain. The CDR3 is made up of 13 amino acids. V gave up 5 bases and J gave up 0 bases, with 8 bases separating them. Looked up from germline, CDR1 is MGHDK and CDR2 is SYGVNS.

V and J are TRBV3-1 and TRBJ1-1; 7 positions agree with TRBD1. V shed 4 bases and J 1 base; nucleotides not matched to a gene: 3. The germline CDR1 and CDR2 sequences are LGHDT and YNNKEL (reference sequence). CDR3 size: 14 residues. As DNA, the CDR3 is TGTGCCAGCAGCCCTTGGGACAGGAACACTGAAGCTTTCTTT. It translates to CASSPWDRNTEAFF.

The chain joins TRBV18 to TRBJ1-4; TRBD1 matches at 7 bases. In germline, CDR1 is KGHSH, CDR2 LQKENI. CDR3 length: 18 residues. V shed 5 bases, J shed 7 bases, and the junction held 19 bases outside the gene matches. The CDR3 reads CASSTLGQAGPVGEKLFF. The CDR3 DNA follows: TGTGCCAGCTCAACATTAGGACAGGCCGGTCCGGTCGGTGAAAAACTGTTTTTT.

This clonotype has only a few counts. The J gene is TRBJ2-4, the V gene TRBV5-1; TRBD1 aligns across 7 bases. Germline assignment: CDR1 SGHRS and CDR2 YFSETQ. The CDR3 extends over 15 amino acids. After removal of 4 bases from V and 4 bases from J, the junction contained 8 bases not matched to a gene. CDR3 region: CASSRPGQLKNIQYF. As DNA, the CDR3 is TGCGCCAGCAGCCGACCGGGACAGCTGAAAAACATTCAGTACTTC.

This clonotype was found once. The chain links TRBV7-2 to TRBJ2-3; 13 bases align to TRBD2. V was pared by 2 bases and J by 4 bases, with 15 bases of the junction left unmatched. CDR3 size: 20 residues. The germline V gene has CDR1 SGHTA and CDR2 FQGNSA. Here the CDR3 reads CASSLSRLAGGGSPADTQYF. The CDR3 nucleotides read TGTGCCAGCAGCTTAAGTAGACTAGCGGGAGGTGGTTCCCCAGCAGATACGCAGTATTTT.

V is TRBV7-3 and J is TRBJ1-5; D call uncertain. Germline values: CDR1 SGHTA, CDR2 FQGTGA. The CDR3 spans 19 residues. Deletions cut 5 bases from V and 2 bases from J, with 25 bases between. Here the CDR3 DNA reads TGTGCCAGCAGCCTCTCCTGGAGACGGGCGGTTAAGCGCAATCAGCCCCAGCATTTT. This codes for CASSLSWRRAVKRNQPQHF. Variable domain in full (rest from reference TRBV7-3 and TRBJ1-5): GAGVSQTPSNKVTEKGKYVELRCDPISGHTALYWYRQSLGQGPEFLIYFQGTGAADDSGLPNDRFFAVRPEGSVSTLKIQRTERGDSAVYLCASSLSWRRAVKRNQPQHFGDGTRLSIL.

The chain couples TRBV6-2 or TRBV6-3 to TRBJ2-2; 9 nucleotides match TRBD2. Germline V CDR1 and CDR2: MNHEY, SVGEGT. The J segment lost 1 base and the V segment lost 3 bases, leaving 9 bases of the junction unmatched. The CDR3 contains 18 residues. CDR3 nucleotides: TGTGCCAGCAGTTATGGGACTAGCTCTGTTCTGAACACCGGGGAGCTGTTTTTT. Its protein is CASSYGTSSVLNTGELFF.

This clonotype was recorded a few times. J is TRBJ2-5 and V is TRBV9; D may be TRBD1 (7 bases). Trimming removed 2 bases at V and 3 bases at J, with 14 bases between. Germline CDR1 is SGDLS and CDR2 is YYNGEE. The CDR3 is made up of 15 amino acids. This chain's CDR3 is CASSVQGGVKETQYF. The CDR3 nucleotides read TGTGCCAGCAGCGTCCAGGGGGGAGTAAAAGAGACCCAGTACTTC.

This chain joins TRBV19 and TRBJ1-4; unclear D gene. This CDR3 is 13 amino acids long. The V gene lost 3 bases and the J gene lost 5 bases, with 7 bases spanning the gap. Germline V lookup: CDR1 LNHDA, CDR2 SQIVND (reference sequence). The CDR3 spells CASSMRPNEKLFF. CDR3 bases: TGTGCCAGTAGTATGCGACCCAATGAAAAACTGTTTTTT.

The CDR3 spells CSVYRDYTEAFF. DNA for the CDR3: TGCAGCGTGTACAGGGATTACACTGAAGCTTTCTTT. The J gene is TRBJ1-1, the V gene TRBV29-1; TRBD1 might be the D (6 bases). With 6 bases removed from V and 3 bases from J, the gap between germline ends came to 11 bases. The CDR3 contains 12 residues. Germline V lookup: CDR1 SQVTM, CDR2 ANQGSEA.

This clonotype was found many times. V gene TRBV12-3 or TRBV12-4 combines with J gene TRBJ2-1, with D perhaps TRBD1 (6 bases). The CDR3 has 14 amino acids. V shed 5 bases and J shed 8 bases, with 16 bases lying between them. The CDR3 reads CASSSNAGVDEQFF. Here the CDR3 DNA reads TGTGCCAGCAGTAGTAACGCAGGGGTGGATGAGCAGTTCTTC.

This clonotype has more than one count but fewer than ten. The rearrangement uses TRBV12-3 or TRBV12-4 and TRBJ2-1; tentatively, D is TRBD2 (5 bases). V was trimmed by 6 bases and J by 11 bases, leaving 17 bases between them. This CDR3 contains 13 residues. The CDR3 region is CASSPGKDYKQFF. DNA for the CDR3: TGTGCCAGCAGCCCGGGGAAAGACTATAAGCAGTTCTTC.

Only a few counts were recorded for this clonotype. The V and J genes are TRBV6-4 and TRBJ2-1; 8 bases line up with TRBD2. CDR1 is MRHNA, CDR2 SNTAGT, per germline. The CDR3 spans 14 residues. V lost 0 bases, J lost 11 bases, and 6 bases stayed unmatched. CDR3 bases: TGTGCCAGCAGTGACTCTGGGGTTAGCGGGAAGCAGTTCTTC. As protein: CASSDSGVSGKQFF.